Included here is one T cell receptor beta chain sequence, with context. The antigen is not known. For both chains, the TCRalpha and TCRbeta cDNA went through two nested PCRs of approximately 16 and 10 cycles. After re-calling the 5' RACE reads, TCRdb lists one entry per CDR3 protein, DNA absent. The sample features 160,000 or so distinct CDR3 sequences, with roughly 2.3% in its top ten. The V gene's germline CDR1 is MNHNY and CDR2 SVGAGI (reference sequence). CDR3 size: 14 residues. These data originate in a study of monozygotic twins with inflammatory bowel disease. Study-level points and caveats: It was not supported that a single strong signal or clonotype was associated with IBD.

The V call is TRBV6-6, the J call TRBJ1-1; without DNA, the TCRdb call of TRBD1 cannot be checked. The receptor was derived from a human donor with ulcerative colitis or Crohn's disease, or a healthy co-twin of an affected twin (not recorded which). The sequenced material came from blood. The CDR3 sequence: CARSGQGMNTEAFF.